This record looks at one T cell receptor beta chain sequence and its context. Its antigen remains unidentified. This sample is part of a study of CD8 T cells in ankylosing spondylitis. Study-level findings and limits: From matched ankylosing spondylitis synovial fluid, disease-linked clones were reportedly recovered at significantly enriched levels. Apparently characteristic of ankylosing spondylitis blood was a TCR beta motif (under ten highly homologous variants). Within peripheral blood, clones linked to disease were CD8+ and relatively rare.

CDR1 and CDR2 from the germline V gene are SGHTA and FQGTGA. CDR3 length: 13 amino acids. V was clipped by 5 bases and J by 11 bases, with 17 bases between them. A quantitative 5'-RACE method, one with molecular barcodes, was used to make TCR beta libraries. In TCRdb, the 5' RACE reads were re-called with MiXCR into one record per CDR3 protein. The sample has under 950,000 distinct CDR3 sequences, under 20% seen once. The TCR originated in a male donor with ankylosing spondylitis. This sequence joins TRBV7-3 and TRBJ2-3; a possible D gene is TRBD2 (7 bases). Sequencing was carried out using blood, either unsorted or a sorted T cell fraction (not recorded which). The CDR3, as DNA: TGTGCCAGCAGCCCCAAGGGGGGGGCTCGGCAGTATTTT. Protein: CASSPKGGARQYF.